The 7 T cell receptor beta chains listed next were all sequenced from one sample in a study of blood T cells in healthy people across ages (dated by TCRdb to about 2015). The library was obtained by 5' RACE. Sequencing instrument: Illumina HiSeq 2500. A second PCR of about 6 to 11 cycles was performed with a sample-barcoded 5' primer and a J-beta primer mix. TCRdb redid the processing of the public reads, applying fastp at Q25 and MiXCR, and retained in-frame beta chains. Entries that share a CDR3 protein sequence are merged under the most common genes and DNA. The table for this sample lists around 690,000 distinct CDR3 sequences; roughly three fifths of them were counted only once. 30% to 40% of the sample belongs to the ten largest clones. Material for sequencing was blood. The receptors were sampled from a man aged 60-69 years in good health.

This chain connects TRBV7-8 to TRBJ2-1; 12 nucleotides align to TRBD1. Germline V gene lookup returns CDR1 SGHVS and CDR2 FQNEAQ. CDR3 length: 15 residues. V lost 5 bases, J lost 7 bases, and 6 bases stayed unmatched. The CDR3 region has the DNA TGTGCCAGCAGCGTTGGGACAGGGGGCCGGAATGAGCAGTTCTTC. Protein product: CASSVGTGGRNEQFF. The full variable domain, rest sourced from reference TRBV7-8 and TRBJ2-1, is GAGVSQSPRYKVAKRGQDVALRCDPISGHVSLFWYQQALGQGPEFLTYFQNEAQLDKSGLPSDRFFAERPEGSVSTLKIQRTQQEDSAVYLCASSVGTGGRNEQFFGPGTRLTVL.

The chain uses TRBV28 and TRBJ2-6; TRBD1 aligns across 9 bases. With V trimmed by 7 bases and J by 3 bases, 10 bases remained unmatched. Germline-derived CDR1 and CDR2 are MDHEN and SYDVKM. The CDR3 is 17 residues long. The CDR3 protein is CASIASQGAYGANVLTF. The DNA for the CDR3 is TGTGCCAGCATCGCCTCACAGGGGGCATATGGGGCCAACGTCCTGACTTTC.

This clonotype was counted only a few times. V gene TRBV14 combines with J gene TRBJ2-2; no reliable D call. The CDR3 contains 13 residues. Deletions cut 1 base from V and 3 bases from J, with 3 bases between. Looked up from germline, CDR1 is SGHDN and CDR2 is FVKESK. CDR3 in DNA: TGTGCCAGCAGCCAAGGGTACACCGGGGAGCTGTTTTTT. This translates into CASSQGYTGELFF. The full variable domain, in which reference TRBV14 and TRBJ2-2 provide the parts outside the CDR3, is EAGVTQFPSHSVIEKGQTVTLRCDPISGHDNLYWYRRVMGKEIKFLLHFVKESKQDESGMPNNRFLAERTGGTYSTLKVQPAELEDSGVYFCASSQGYTGELFFGEGSRLTVL.

V and J are TRBV9 and TRBJ2-5; 8 nucleotides match TRBD2. The closer fit of TRBJ2-7 to the DNA end suggests the J call may be wrong. In germline, CDR1 is SGDLS, CDR2 YYNGEE. The CDR3 length is 15 residues. The CDR3 here is CASSVGTSLVDEQYF. The DNA for the CDR3 is TGTGCCAGCAGCGTAGGGACTAGCTTGGTCGACGAGCAGTACTTC.

The CDR3 bases are TGTGCCAGCAGCTTTGGGGGGGAGCGAGAGACCCAGTACTTC. This sequence encodes CASSFGGERETQYF. This sequence joins TRBV7-2 and TRBJ2-5, with 7 positions matching TRBD2. Germline V gene lookup returns CDR1 SGHTA and CDR2 FQGNSA. The V and J ends lost 3 bases and 4 bases, in that order; junction bases with no gene match: 5. The CDR3 totals 14 residues. Drawing the rest from reference TRBV7-2 and TRBJ2-5, the complete variable domain is GAGVSQSPSNKVTEKGKDVELRCDPISGHTALYWYRQSLGQGLEFLIYFQGNSAPDKSGLPSDRFSAERTGGSVSTLTIQRTQQEDSAVYLCASSFGGERETQYFGPGTRLLVL.

The gene calls are TRBV3-1 and TRBJ1-5; a possible D gene is TRBD1 (6 bases). Between the trimmed V and J ends, which lost 0 bases and 9 bases, there was a span of 15 bases. CDR1 LGHDT and CDR2 YNNKEL come from the germline V gene (reference sequence). CDR3 length equals 15 residues. The CDR3 nucleotides are TGTGCCAGCAGCCAAGATTCGACAGGCGGTGGGCCCCAGCATTTT. Translating gives CASSQDSTGGGPQHF.

The V call is TRBV29-1, the J call TRBJ2-5; D tentatively fits TRBD1 or TRBD2 (5 bases each). This CDR3 has 13 residues. Trimming removed 1 base at V and 2 bases at J, with 8 bases between. In germline, CDR1 is SQVTM, CDR2 ANQGSEA. The CDR3 coding sequence is TGCAGCGTTGAAGGAGGGGTACAAGAGACCCAGTACTTC. It encodes CSVEGGVQETQYF. Using reference TRBV29-1 and TRBJ2-5 for the parts outside the CDR3, the full variable domain is SAVISQKPSRDICQRGTSLTIQCQVDSQVTMMFWYRQQPGQSLTLIATANQGSEATYESGFVIDKFPISRPNLTFSTLTVSNMSPEDSSIYLCSVEGGVQETQYFGPGTRLLVL.